The clone carrying this T cell receptor (beta chain) appeared many times. Its cognate antigen is unknown. The read stops 3 residues short of the end of the CDR3; the missing end is completed from the germline J gene. No CVID subject was ill or on immunomodulatory drugs when sampled. The entry originates in a study of T cell clonality in common variable immunodeficiency. The CDR3 has 14 residues. Germline CDR1 and CDR2: GTSNPN and SVGIG (reference sequence). The junction had 3 bases not matched to a gene; V was cut back by 3 bases and J by 1 base. Findings and limits, study-wide: Common variable immunodeficiency TCR beta sequences reportedly had fewer deletions and N-nucleotide insertions.

Generated by immunoSEQ multiplex PCR, the TCRdb table keeps only in-frame clones and is missing some. The profile covers about 26,000 clones, none occurring a single time. The TCR sequence derives from a human donor with common variable immunodeficiency. The material sequenced was peripheral blood mononuclear cells. This rearrangement joins TRBV30 to TRBJ2-5, with 9 bases fitting TRBD1. The CDR3 bases that were read are TGTGCCTGGAGGGGGGACAGGGTCCAAGAGACC. This encodes CAWRGDRVQET. The full CDR3 is CAWRGDRVQETQYF.